These 27 T cell receptor beta chains originate from one sample sequenced in a study of T-cell reconstitution after alpha-beta-depleted transplantation in children. Using unique molecular identifiers, the investigators prepared the TCRbeta library. MiXCR, run by TCRdb on the PCR reads, gives a single entry per CDR3 protein. Among around 440,000 distinct CDR3 sequences listed, about 10% were seen once. The input for sequencing was PBMCs, taken before TCRalphabeta/CD19-depleted stem cell transplant. The receptors shown here come from a child younger than 10 with inherited bone marrow failure, due to receive a stem cell transplant.

This clonotype was counted only a few times. This chain uses TRBV19 with TRBJ1-5; no clear D. Trimming removed 3 bases from V and 3 bases from J, with 6 bases in between. Germline V gene data show CDR1 as LNHDA and CDR2 as SQIVND (reference sequence). The CDR3 is 13 amino acids. This CDR3 is CASSISINQPQHF. CDR3 DNA sequence: TGTGCCAGTAGTATTTCCATCAATCAGCCCCAGCATTTT.

This clonotype was observed many times. The chain combines TRBV7-8 with TRBJ2-2; D remains ambiguous. The V gene lost 1 base and the J gene lost 7 bases, with 13 bases spanning the gap. The CDR3 totals 15 residues. Germline-derived CDR1 and CDR2 are SGHVS and FQNEAQ. CDR3 in amino acids: CASSLVRAYGGELFF. As DNA, the CDR3 is TGTGCCAGCAGCTTAGTCCGGGCGTACGGCGGGGAGCTGTTTTTT.

The sample holds a few counts of this clonotype. The DNA of the CDR3 is TGTGCCAGCAGTTACTCTGGGGGTCCGCTGTTTTTT. Translation gives CASSYSGGPLFF. V usage is TRBV6-5 and J usage is TRBJ2-2; TRBD1 or TRBD2 may be the D gene (5 bases each). V lost 0 bases and J 13 bases, leaving 9 bases between the germline ends. From germline, CDR1 is MNHEY and CDR2 SVGAGI. CDR3 size: 12 residues.

The sample holds many counts of this clonotype. The DNA of the CDR3 is TGCGCCAGCAGCTTGGCCGGGAACCCCGGTCGTGTCGAATCCTCAAGGCAGACCCAGTACTTC. Residues: CASSLAGNPGRVESSRQTQYF. The chain couples TRBV5-1 to TRBJ2-5; D perhaps matches TRBD2 (5 bases). This CDR3 has 21 residues. Germline V lookup: CDR1 SGHRS, CDR2 YFSETQ. V gave up 0 bases and J gave up 6 bases, with 33 bases separating them.

This clonotype turned up a few times. The chain uses TRBV12-3 or TRBV12-4 and TRBJ2-3; 16 bases map to TRBD2. CDR3 length: 17 amino acids. With V trimmed by 4 bases and J by 4 bases, 5 bases remained unmatched. The CDR3 region is CASSSGTSGRAADTQYF. CDR3 in DNA: TGTGCCAGCAGTTCCGGGACTAGCGGGAGGGCCGCAGATACGCAGTATTTT.

This clonotype has at least ten counts. This chain joins TRBV4-1 and TRBJ2-7, with a possible D match to TRBD1 (6 bases). V was cut by 3 bases and J by 1 base, with 13 bases left in between. Germline lookup yields CDR1 MGHRA and CDR2 YSYEKL. The CDR3 length is 15 residues. Here the CDR3 DNA reads TGCGCCAGCAGCCATCTAACGGGACAATCCTACGAGCAGTACTTC. It yields the protein CASSHLTGQSYEQYF.

The chain couples TRBV25-1 to TRBJ1-1; D gene uncertain. V lost 6 bases to trimming and J lost 1 base, with 9 bases between them. CDR1 is MGHDK and CDR2 is SYGVNS in the germline V gene. The CDR3 is 13 amino acids. The CDR3 coding sequence is TGTGCCAGCAGATCGATCTCGAACACTGAAGCTTTCTTT. This sequence encodes CASRSISNTEAFF. Supplemented by reference TRBV25-1 and TRBJ1-1, the full variable domain reads EADIYQTPRYLVIGTGKKITLECSQTMGHDKMYWYQQDPGMELHLIHYSYGVNSTEKGDLSSESTVSRIRTEHFPLTLESARPSHTSQYLCASRSISNTEAFFGQGTRLTVV.

In this sample, this clonotype turned up a few times. This rearrangement joins TRBV28 to TRBJ2-5; 9 bases agree with TRBD2. Germline V gene lookup returns CDR1 MDHEN and CDR2 SYDVKM. There are 17 residues in the CDR3. The V and J ends lost 3 bases and 5 bases, in that order; junction bases with no gene match: 13. The DNA of the CDR3 is TGTGCCAGCAGTTTGGCTAGCGGGGTCCCCCAGGGCGAGACCCAGTACTTC. This gives the protein CASSLASGVPQGETQYF.

This rearrangement joins TRBV27 to TRBJ2-2, with a tentative D call TRBD2 (6 bases). Germline CDR1 MNHEY, CDR2 SMNVEV (reference sequence). V was shortened by 6 bases and J by 4 bases, with 9 bases between the two germline ends. The CDR3 totals 13 residues. CDR3 sequence reads: CASRAGTTGELFF. CDR3 in DNA: TGTGCCAGCAGGGCGGGGACCACCGGGGAGCTGTTTTTT.

This clonotype was seen ten or more times. CDR3 in amino acids: CSAPPGTSGRRGTDTQYF. CDR3 bases: TGCAGTGCTCCCCCGGGGACTAGCGGGAGGAGGGGCACAGATACGCAGTATTTT. The chain is built from TRBV20-1 and TRBJ2-3; TRBD2 matches at 15 bases. The germline CDR1 and CDR2 sequences are DFQATT and SNEGSKA (reference sequence). The CDR3 consists of 18 residues. V lost 5 bases to trimming and J lost 1 base; unmatched junction nucleotides: 10.

Many counts were recorded for this clonotype. The gene calls are TRBV4-3 and TRBJ2-5, with 9 nucleotides matching TRBD2. Germline trimming cut 4 bases from V and 7 bases from J; bases unmatched to any gene: 16. CDR1 and CDR2 from the germline V gene are LGHNA and YSLEER. This CDR3 is 17 amino acids long. The CDR3 region is CASSRDDPRTSARTQYF. DNA of the CDR3: TGCGCCAGCAGCCGCGACGATCCTAGGACTAGCGCCCGGACCCAGTACTTC.

Many counts were recorded for this clonotype. V is TRBV18 and J is TRBJ2-1; TRBD2 aligns across 10 bases. Germline loops: CDR1 KGHSH, CDR2 LQKENI. The CDR3 has 18 residues. V shed 0 bases, J shed 4 bases, and the junction held 9 bases outside the gene matches. Here the CDR3 reads CASSPPLLAGAIYNEQFF. CDR3 coding DNA: TGTGCCAGCTCACCACCGTTGCTAGCGGGAGCCATTTACAATGAGCAGTTCTTC.

This clonotype was counted ten times or more. V is TRBV2 and J is TRBJ2-1, with TRBD2 identical over 8 bases. This CDR3 region has 16 residues. With 6 bases clipped from V and 2 bases from J, the junction kept 9 bases outside the gene matches. In germline, CDR1 is SNHLY, CDR2 FYNNEI. As DNA, the CDR3 is TGTGCCAGCAGGAGACCGAGCGGGGGAACCTACAATGAGCAGTTCTTC. This gives the protein CASRRPSGGTYNEQFF.

Only a few counts were recorded for this clonotype. The gene calls are TRBV19 and TRBJ1-2, with a tentative D call TRBD1 (5 bases). Germline V gene data show CDR1 as LNHDA and CDR2 as SQIVND (reference sequence). With 9 bases removed from V and 4 bases from J, the gap between germline ends came to 18 bases. This CDR3 spans 14 amino acids. CDR3 region: CASLDTSKAYGYTF. In DNA, the CDR3 is TGTGCCAGCCTGGACACCTCGAAGGCCTATGGCTACACCTTC.

Many counts were recorded for this clonotype. V is TRBV7-9 and J is TRBJ2-1; 8 bases align to TRBD1. V shed 6 bases and J 3 bases; nucleotides not matched to a gene: 7. Per germline, CDR1 SEHNR and CDR2 FQNEAQ (reference sequence). This CDR3 spans 15 amino acids. Here the CDR3 DNA reads TGTGCCAGCAGAGGACAGGGTAGGGACTACAATGAGCAGTTCTTC. This codes for CASRGQGRDYNEQFF.

The table lists this clonotype with many counts. The chain is built from TRBV9 and TRBJ2-4; D might be TRBD1 (5 bases). The germline V and J ends were trimmed by 0 bases and 15 bases, with 16 bases remaining between them. In germline, CDR1 is SGDLS, CDR2 YYNGEE. CDR3 length: 13 residues. DNA for the CDR3: TGTGCCAGCAGCGTAGAGGAGAGCCCAGGGCGGTACTTC. Amino acid sequence: CASSVEESPGRYF.

The table lists this clonotype with many counts. This chain links TRBV5-1 with TRBJ2-5; 10 bases are shared with TRBD1. The CDR3 has 16 residues. Looked up from germline, CDR1 is SGHRS and CDR2 is YFSETQ. J was trimmed by 5 bases and V by 5 bases; bases with no gene match: 12. In nucleotides, the CDR3 is TGCGCCAGCAGTTCCCGAGGACAGGGGGTTGGGGAGACCCAGTACTTC. Translation: CASSSRGQGVGETQYF.

This clonotype came up many times. The V and J genes are TRBV12-3 or TRBV12-4 and TRBJ1-1; TRBD1 matches at 10 bases. The CDR3 is 16 residues long. With V trimmed by 6 bases and J by 5 bases, 12 bases remained unmatched. The CDR3 nucleotides read TGTGCCAGCAGATCAATCTTCGGGACAGGGGCGACTGAAGCTTTCTTT. Protein product: CASRSIFGTGATEAFF.

This clonotype was counted ten times or more. The rearrangement uses TRBV6-2 or TRBV6-3 and TRBJ2-4; a possible D gene is TRBD1 (6 bases). The germline V and J ends were trimmed by 6 bases and 0 bases, with 12 bases remaining between them. The CDR3 is 15 residues long. Germline CDR1 is MNHEY and CDR2 is SVGEGT. CDR3 DNA sequence: TGTGCCAGCAGAGACAGGACCATAGCCAAAAACATTCAGTACTTC. It codes for CASRDRTIAKNIQYF.

This clonotype was counted at least ten times. CDR3: CASSYSIGQYYNEQFF. The DNA of the CDR3 is TGTGCCAGCAGTTACTCCATCGGACAGTACTACAATGAGCAGTTCTTC. This chain uses TRBV6-5 with TRBJ2-1; tentatively, D is TRBD1 (6 bases). Trimming stripped 0 bases from V and 3 bases from J, with 12 bases between. CDR3 length equals 16 residues. In germline, CDR1 is MNHEY, CDR2 SVGAGI.

The chain employs TRBV20-1 and TRBJ2-7; 7 nucleotides agree with TRBD1. Losses at the gene ends were 4 bases for V and 1 base for J; bases not matched to a gene: 1. The CDR3 totals 12 residues. Per germline, CDR1 DFQATT and CDR2 SNEGSKA (reference sequence). The CDR3 region is CSATQGSYEQYF. CDR3 DNA sequence: TGCAGTGCTACACAGGGGTCCTACGAGCAGTACTTC.

In its sample, this clonotype was seen many times. The CDR3 nucleotides are TGCAGTGCCCCAACCCGTACTAGCTACGAGCAGTACTTC. Translation gives CSAPTRTSYEQYF. The chain carries TRBV20-1 and TRBJ2-7; maybe TRBD2 (5 bases). The CDR3 loop spans 13 amino acids. Germline V gene lookup returns CDR1 DFQATT and CDR2 SNEGSKA (reference sequence). V lost 6 bases to trimming and J lost 3 bases, with 15 bases between them.

This clonotype was seen ten or more times. V usage is TRBV12-3 or TRBV12-4 and J usage is TRBJ2-7, with D perhaps matching TRBD1 or TRBD2 (5 bases each). V gave up 5 bases and J gave up 5 bases, with 13 bases separating them. The CDR3 extends over 13 amino acids. The CDR3 DNA follows: TGTGCCAGCAGTGGGGGATTAGTAAACGAGCAGTACTTC. Protein product: CASSGGLVNEQYF.

This clonotype appeared a few times. The V and J genes are TRBV11-2 and TRBJ2-5, with 10 bases identical to TRBD2. The CDR3 is 17 residues long. CDR1 is SGHAT and CDR2 is FQNNGV in the germline V gene. J was trimmed by 5 bases and V by 6 bases; bases with no gene match: 15. The CDR3 reads CASRSGLAARGRETQYF. The CDR3 DNA sequence: TGTGCCAGCAGAAGCGGACTAGCGGCGAGGGGCCGTGAGACCCAGTACTTC.

The chain couples TRBV15 to TRBJ2-7; possibly TRBD1 for D (6 bases). The ends were cut back, 5 bases at V and 3 bases at J, with 14 bases in the middle. CDR3 length equals 14 residues. Germline V gene sequence: CDR1 LNHNV, CDR2 YYDKDF (reference sequence). CDR3 DNA sequence: TGTGCCACCAGCGCCAACAGGGCCCACTACGAGCAGTACTTC. Protein sequence: CATSANRAHYEQYF.

This clonotype came up a few times. This chain joins TRBV5-8 and TRBJ2-1, with TRBD2 as a possible D gene (6 bases). This CDR3 is 12 amino acids long. The V end was cut by 4 bases, the J end by 12 bases, with 14 bases between. Per the germline V gene, CDR1 is SGHTS and CDR2 is YDEGEE. CDR3 in amino acids: CASSRPSAAQFF. CDR3 DNA sequence: TGTGCCAGCAGCAGGCCTAGCGCCGCGCAGTTCTTC.

The table lists this clonotype with many counts. V and J are TRBV12-3 or TRBV12-4 and TRBJ2-3; 8 bases match TRBD1. This CDR3 spans 14 amino acids. Trimming removed 6 bases from V and 1 base from J; junction bases left unmatched: 3. In DNA, the CDR3 is TGTGCCAGCAGCAAACAGGGGGGCACAGATACGCAGTATTTT. It is translated as CASSKQGGTDTQYF.